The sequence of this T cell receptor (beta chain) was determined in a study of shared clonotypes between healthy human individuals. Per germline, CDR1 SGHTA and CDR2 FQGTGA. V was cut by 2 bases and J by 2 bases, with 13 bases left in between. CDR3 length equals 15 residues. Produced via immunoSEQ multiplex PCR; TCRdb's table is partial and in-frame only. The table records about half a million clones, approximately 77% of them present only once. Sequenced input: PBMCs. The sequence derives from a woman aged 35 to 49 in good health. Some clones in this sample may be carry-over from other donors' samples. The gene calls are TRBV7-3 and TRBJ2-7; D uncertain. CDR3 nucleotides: TGTGCCAGCAGCTTAGGATCCGCCCGGACCTACGAGCAGTACTTC. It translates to CASSLGSARTYEQYF. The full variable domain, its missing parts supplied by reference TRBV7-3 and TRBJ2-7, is GAGVSQTPSNKVTEKGKYVELRCDPISGHTALYWYRQSLGQGPEFLIYFQGTGAADDSGLPNDRFFAVRPEGSVSTLKIQRTERGDSAVYLCASSLGSARTYEQYFGPGTRLTVT.